The 27 T cell receptor beta chains below were found in one sample sequenced in a study of cytomegalovirus exposure and HLA in healthy donors. The study ran its PCR with 60 Vbeta and 13 Jbeta primers. Clones were read by immunoSEQ multiplex PCR, and TCRdb kept only the in-frame ones, dropping some. The sample holds roughly 160,000 clones, around 75% seen once. Sequencing input: PBMCs. The receptor set was obtained from a woman aged 40 to 49 in good health and CMV-seropositive.

The genes are TRBV10-3 and TRBJ2-7; 8 positions match TRBD2. The germline V gene has CDR1 ENHRY and CDR2 SYGVKD. Trimming removed 4 bases from V and 5 bases from J; junction bases left unmatched: 13. The CDR3 is 16 residues long. CDR3 coding DNA: TGTGCCATCAGTGCCATGGCCCGACTAGCGAGCGACGAGCAGTACTTC. It is translated as CAISAMARLASDEQYF.

This chain uses TRBV23-1 with TRBJ1-2; TRBD1 matches at 8 bases. TRBV23-1 is treated as an ORF (open reading frame) with a function not yet certain. CDR3 length: 15 amino acids. The trim removed 8 bases at V and 8 bases at J, leaving 16 bases unmatched. The CDR3 bases are TGCGCCAGCGGGCGTTGTTACAGGGGGGCAGGGGGCTACACCTTC. Translated: CASGRCYRGAGGYTF.

Concerning this clone: Compared with germline, one end of the junction differs, possibly owing to a read error. Within the sample, other DNA sequences also encode this same CDR3. This rearrangement joins TRBV9 to TRBJ2-3, with a weak D call TRBD1 (5 bases). Germline CDR1 is SGDLS and CDR2 is YYNGEE. The CDR3 sequence is 16 residues long. CDR3 protein: CASSVEWGRATDTQYF. DNA of the CDR3: TGTGCCAGCAGTGTAGAGTGGGGCAGGGCCACAGATACGCAGTATTTT.

The V call is TRBV4-1, the J call TRBJ2-1, with a weak D call TRBD2 (5 bases). Germline CDR1 MGHRA, CDR2 YSYEKL. This CDR3 is built from 14 residues. Trimming took 3 bases from V and 9 from J, leaving 15 bases between them. As DNA, the CDR3 is TGCGCCAGCAGCCACGGACTGGACTCTGGTGAGCAGTTCTTC. Protein: CASSHGLDSGEQFF.

The CDR3 bases are TGTGCCAGCAGTGATATAGCGCAAGAGACCCAGTACTTC. Its translation is CASSDIAQETQYF. V usage is TRBV2 and J usage is TRBJ2-5, with D maybe TRBD2 (5 bases). The CDR3 contains 13 residues. V was cut by 3 bases and J by 2 bases, with 7 bases left in between. The germline V gene has CDR1 SNHLY and CDR2 FYNNEI. The full variable domain, rest sourced from reference TRBV2 and TRBJ2-5, is EPEVTQTPSHQVTQMGQEVILRCVPISNHLYFYWYRQILGQKVEFLVSFYNNEISEKSEIFDDQFSVERPDGSNFTLKIRSTKLEDSAMYFCASSDIAQETQYFGPGTRLLVL.

V and J are TRBV10-3 and TRBJ2-7, with 7 bases matching TRBD1. Per germline, CDR1 ENHRY and CDR2 SYGVKD. The CDR3 sequence is 13 residues long. The J segment lost 3 bases and the V segment lost 4 bases, leaving 3 bases of the junction unmatched. The CDR3 loop reads CAISGGQHYEQYF. In DNA form, the CDR3 reads TGTGCCATCAGTGGGGGACAGCACTACGAGCAGTACTTC.

The chain joins TRBV6-1 to TRBJ2-7; D gene uncertain. This CDR3 is 12 amino acids long. The germline V and J ends were trimmed by 5 bases and 9 bases, with 14 bases remaining between them. Per the germline V gene, CDR1 is MNHNS and CDR2 is SASEGT. The CDR3, as DNA: TGTGCCAGCAGTCTCGTGGCTTATGGGCAGTACTTC. Translated, it gives CASSLVAYGQYF.

The CDR3 DNA reads TGTGCCAGCAGCATTGAGGACAGGGGGCGGTTTCGGTACGAGCAGTACTTC. This codes for CASSIEDRGRFRYEQYF. The V gene is TRBV21-1, the J gene TRBJ2-7; TRBD1, the table's D call, was not compared with the DNA. TRBV21-1 is termed a pseudogene. The CDR3 length is 17 residues.

A few counts support this clone. This chain uses TRBV28 with TRBJ2-5, with 11 nucleotides matching TRBD2. The CDR3 consists of 16 residues. CDR1 and CDR2 (germline): MDHEN, SYDVKM. V lost 1 base to trimming and J lost 2 bases; unmatched junction nucleotides: 3. CDR3 DNA: TGTGCCAGCAGTTTATCGGGACTAGCGGCGCAAGAGACCCAGTACTTC. Its translation: CASSLSGLAAQETQYF.

The rearrangement links TRBV7-3 to TRBJ2-6; D remains ambiguous. Germline lookup yields CDR1 SGHTA and CDR2 FQGTGA. The CDR3 totals 15 residues. V lost 3 bases and J 0 bases, leaving 6 bases between the germline ends. CDR3 loop: CASSLRFSGANVLTF. The CDR3 nucleotides read TGTGCCAGCAGCTTGCGGTTCTCTGGGGCCAACGTCCTGACTTTC.

The V call is TRBV28, the J call TRBJ1-1, with D unclear. V was cut by 8 bases and J by 5 bases, with 6 bases left in between. CDR3 length: 10 amino acids. Germline V gene sequence: CDR1 MDHEN, CDR2 SYDVKM. CDR3 coding DNA: TGTGCCAGCTCGCGAACTGAAGCTTTCTTT. The encoded protein is CASSRTEAFF. Based on the CDR3 plus reference TRBV28 and TRBJ1-1, the full variable domain is DVKVTQSSRYLVKRTGEKVFLECVQDMDHENMFWYRQDPGLGLRLIYFSYDVKMKEKGDIPEGYSVSREKKERFSLILESASTNQTSMYLCASSRTEAFFGQGTRLTVV.

V gene TRBV19 combines with J gene TRBJ1-1, with D tentatively TRBD1 (6 bases). Germline loops: CDR1 LNHDA, CDR2 SQIVND (reference sequence). Trimming cost V 4 bases and J 1 base, with 7 bases left between them. The length of the CDR3 is 13 residues. The DNA for the CDR3 is TGTGCCAGTAGTACGACAGGGAACACTGAAGCTTTCTTT. Translating it yields CASSTTGNTEAFF.

Only a few counts were recorded for this clone. The chain combines TRBV5-6 with TRBJ2-5, with 7 bases identical to TRBD2. Near its end, the DNA agrees better with TRBJ2-7, so the J call may be wrong. This CDR3 spans 14 amino acids. Germline V gives CDR1 SGHDT, CDR2 YYEEEE. Here the CDR3 reads CASSPPRGYSEQYF. Written as DNA, the CDR3 is TGTGCCAGCAGCCCCCCGCGGGGGTACAGCGAGCAGTACTTC.

The table lists this clone with a few counts. The chain combines TRBV5-8 with TRBJ2-7, with 10 bases identical to TRBD2. Per germline, CDR1 SGHTS and CDR2 YDEGEE. Unmatched junction bases numbered 13, after V lost 2 bases and J lost 5 bases. The CDR3 covers 17 residues. The CDR3 region is CASSFSSGSYLRDEQYF. CDR3 DNA sequence: TGTGCCAGCAGCTTTTCTAGCGGGAGTTACCTTAGGGACGAGCAGTACTTC.

The chain recombines TRBV7-6 with TRBJ1-1; D ambiguous. Trimming removed 4 bases from V and 2 bases from J, with 11 bases in between. Per the germline V gene, CDR1 is SGHVS and CDR2 is FNYEAQ. The CDR3 extends over 14 amino acids. The chain's CDR3 is CASSSLAENTEAFF. DNA of the CDR3: TGTGCCAGCAGCTCCTTGGCGGAAAACACTGAAGCTTTCTTT.

The chain employs TRBV6-1 and TRBJ1-1, with D perhaps matching TRBD1 (6 bases). Trimming took off 4 bases at V and 7 bases at J, with 16 bases between the two ends. The CDR3 covers 14 residues. Germline CDR1 MNHNS, CDR2 SASEGT. This CDR3 is CASSVEQGPCEAFF. CDR3 bases: TGTGCCAGCAGTGTGGAACAGGGTCCTTGTGAAGCTTTCTTT.

The rearrangement joins TRBV6-1 to TRBJ2-5; 7 bases line up with TRBD1. Germline V gene lookup returns CDR1 MNHNS and CDR2 SASEGT. This CDR3 spans 16 amino acids. J was trimmed by 4 bases and V by 0 bases; bases with no gene match: 8. The CDR3 protein is CASSEAYKGARETQYF. CDR3 nucleotide sequence: TGTGCCAGCAGTGAAGCCTACAAGGGGGCGCGAGAGACCCAGTACTTC.

This rearrangement joins TRBV6-1 to TRBJ2-7; weak D call: TRBD1 (6 bases). Trimming pared 6 bases from V and 0 bases from J, leaving 9 bases between. Germline CDR1 MNHNS, CDR2 SASEGT. The CDR3 sequence is 13 residues long. This CDR3 is CASSPGDSYEQYF. In DNA, the CDR3 is TGTGCCAGCAGCCCAGGGGACTCCTACGAGCAGTACTTC.

The V and J genes are TRBV6-6 and TRBJ1-2; D is possibly TRBD1 (6 bases). The germline V gene has CDR1 MNHNY and CDR2 SVGAGI (reference sequence). V was pared by 7 bases and J by 7 bases, with 19 bases between. The CDR3 contains 14 residues. The CDR3 spells CASTPRNRDGGYTF. CDR3 DNA sequence: TGTGCCAGCACCCCGAGGAACAGGGATGGTGGCTACACCTTC.

The sample holds one count of this clone. DNA for the CDR3: TGTGCCAGCAGCGTCAGGGTTAAGGTTGGCTACACCTTC. Amino acids: CASSVRVKVGYTF. The chain employs TRBV13 and TRBJ1-2; TRBD1 might be the D (5 bases). Germline V gene data show CDR1 as PRHDT and CDR2 as FYEKMQ (reference sequence). V was clipped by 5 bases and J by 7 bases, with 14 bases between them. CDR3 length: 13 residues. Variable domain in full (rest from reference TRBV13 and TRBJ1-2): AAGVIQSPRHLIKEKRETATLKCYPIPRHDTVYWYQQGPGQDPQFLISFYEKMQSDKGSIPDRFSAQQFSDYHSELNMSSLELGDSALYFCASSVRVKVGYTFGSGTRLTVV.

This clone was seen only a few times. This chain links TRBV7-9 with TRBJ2-7, with 12 nucleotides matching TRBD2. The ends lost 1 base at V and 7 bases at J; junction bases unmatched: 2. The CDR3 is made up of 14 amino acids. Germline values: CDR1 SEHNR, CDR2 FQNEAQ (reference sequence). The CDR3 sequence: CASSLGLAGGEQYF. CDR3 coding DNA: TGTGCCAGCAGCTTAGGCCTAGCGGGAGGGGAGCAGTACTTC.

The CDR3 protein is CASSPQGNEQFF. In DNA form, the CDR3 reads TGTGCCAGCTCACCACAGGGGAATGAGCAGTTCTTC. This chain uses TRBV18 with TRBJ2-1; TRBD1 is a possible D gene (5 bases). CDR1 and CDR2 from the germline V gene are KGHSH and LQKENI. The CDR3 is 12 residues long. Between the trimmed V and J ends, which lost 1 base and 7 bases, there was a span of 5 bases. Full variable domain (outside the CDR3, taken from reference TRBV18 and TRBJ2-1): NAGVMQNPRHLVRRRGQEARLRCSPMKGHSHVYWYRQLPEEGLKFMVYLQKENIIDESGMPKERFSAEFPKEGPSILRIQQVVRGDSAAYFCASSPQGNEQFFGPGTRLTVL.

This clone was observed a handful of times. The rearrangement uses TRBV7-9 and TRBJ2-1; D uncertain. The CDR3 length is 15 residues. Germline CDR1 SEHNR, CDR2 FQNEAQ (reference sequence). V was cut by 7 bases and J by 8 bases, with 21 bases left in between. The CDR3 bases are TGTGCCAGCACCCTCGGCTACAGTCCTACGGATGAGCAGTTCTTC. Amino acids: CASTLGYSPTDEQFF.

The chain employs TRBV6-6 and TRBJ2-1; D remains ambiguous. Trimming shortened V by 7 bases and J by 5 bases, and 9 bases separated the two germline ends. Germline assignment: CDR1 MNHNY and CDR2 SVGAGI (reference sequence). The CDR3 loop spans 12 amino acids. CDR3 DNA sequence: TGTGCCAGCACGACAACCAACAATGAGCAGTTCTTC. Amino acids: CASTTTNNEQFF.

The DNA for the CDR3 is TGTGCCAGCAGTGAGGAGGGCTCCGGCGAGCAGTACTTC. It is translated as CASSEEGSGEQYF. The J gene is TRBJ2-7, the V gene TRBV2; D might be TRBD2 (6 bases). This CDR3 contains 13 residues. Trimming cost V 3 bases and J 6 bases, with 12 bases left between them. Per germline, CDR1 SNHLY and CDR2 FYNNEI.

The chain is built from TRBV7-2 and TRBJ2-5; D is ambiguous. Trimming took off 1 base at V and 4 bases at J, with 10 bases between the two ends. CDR1 is SGHTA, CDR2 FQGNSA, per germline. There are 14 residues in the CDR3. CDR3 coding DNA: TGTGCCAGCAGCTTAGGTTGGAGCTTAGAGACCCAGTACTTC. As protein: CASSLGWSLETQYF.

There are a few counts of this clone. The V call is TRBV11-2, the J call TRBJ1-6; D possibly corresponds to TRBD1 (5 bases). This CDR3 comprises 13 residues. Deletions cut 1 base from V and 10 bases from J, with 8 bases between. Germline V gene data show CDR1 as SGHAT and CDR2 as FQNNGV. This CDR3 is CASSLARGSPLHF. Here the CDR3 DNA reads TGTGCCAGCAGCTTAGCAAGGGGATCACCCCTCCACTTT.